These 32 T cell receptor beta chains came from one sample sequenced in a study of blood T cell repertoires in COVID-19. TCRdb's table, derived via immunoSEQ multiplex PCR, lists solely in-frame clones and lacks some. The profile shows roughly 150,000 clones, over 80% of them singletons. The sequencing sample was made of peripheral blood. The receptors were gathered from a woman aged 80 or over with acute or convalescent COVID-19.

This rearrangement joins TRBV2 to TRBJ2-3; the match to TRBD1 covers 10 bases. This CDR3 contains 16 residues. The junction had 10 bases not matched to a gene; V was cut back by 8 bases and J by 2 bases. Germline lookup yields CDR1 SNHLY and CDR2 FYNNEI. The CDR3 sequence: CASGAPGQGNTDTQYF. Written as DNA, the CDR3 is TGTGCCAGCGGCGCCCCGGGACAGGGGAACACAGATACGCAGTATTTT. Full variable domain (missing parts from reference TRBV2 and TRBJ2-3): EPEVTQTPSHQVTQMGQEVILRCVPISNHLYFYWYRQILGQKVEFLVSFYNNEISEKSEIFDDQFSVERPDGSNFTLKIRSTKLEDSAMYFCASGAPGQGNTDTQYFGPGTRLTVL.

V usage is TRBV7-8 and J usage is TRBJ1-1, with TRBD1 matching over 8 bases. This CDR3 contains 15 residues. Germline lookup yields CDR1 SGHVS and CDR2 FQNEAQ. V dropped 5 bases and J dropped 4; count of bases not matched to a gene: 9. Here the CDR3 DNA reads TGTGCCAGCAGCCCCGCGGACAGGGCCGGCACTGAAGCTTTCTTT. Translation: CASSPADRAGTEAFF.

The rearrangement joins TRBV5-1 to TRBJ2-3; 13 bases match TRBD2. This CDR3 spans 17 amino acids. Trimming at V came to 4 bases and at J to 3 bases, leaving 8 bases not matched to a gene. Per germline, CDR1 SGHRS and CDR2 YFSETQ. For the CDR3, the DNA is TGCGCCAGCAGCCCGGGACTAGCGGGGTCTGGAACAGATACGCAGTATTTT. It yields the protein CASSPGLAGSGTDTQYF.

This rearrangement joins TRBV7-8 to TRBJ1-3; 8 bases match TRBD1. V lost 2 bases, J lost 2 bases, and 2 bases stayed unmatched. The CDR3 runs 15 residues. Per germline, CDR1 SGHVS and CDR2 FQNEAQ. CDR3 DNA: TGTGCCAGCAGCTTAACAGGGGGGACTGGAAACACCATATATTTT. This codes for CASSLTGGTGNTIYF.

This clone appeared a few times. The chain carries TRBV18 and TRBJ1-2; D is uncertain. Between the trimmed V and J ends, which lost 3 bases and 8 bases, there was a span of 13 bases. Germline V gene data show CDR1 as KGHSH and CDR2 as LQKENI. The CDR3 spans 13 residues. The CDR3 spells CASSPERGFGYTF. The CDR3 DNA reads TGTGCCAGCTCACCGGAACGAGGGTTCGGCTACACCTTC. The whole variable domain, filled in from reference TRBV18 and TRBJ1-2, reads NAGVMQNPRHLVRRRGQEARLRCSPMKGHSHVYWYRQLPEEGLKFMVYLQKENIIDESGMPKERFSAEFPKEGPSILRIQQVVRGDSAAYFCASSPERGFGYTFGSGTRLTVV.

V gene TRBV27 combines with J gene TRBJ1-1; 9 bases line up with TRBD1. The V gene end was trimmed by 5 bases and the J gene end by 8 bases; junction bases not matched to a gene: 18. The CDR3 runs 17 residues. CDR1 is MNHEY and CDR2 is SMNVEV in the germline V gene (reference sequence). In DNA form, the CDR3 reads TGTGCCAGCAGTCTCAGGCCCGGTCTACCGGGACAGGGAGAAGCTTTCTTT. It translates to CASSLRPGLPGQGEAFF.

The genes are TRBV4-2 and TRBJ2-1; TRBD2 agrees at 8 bases. CDR1 and CDR2 from the germline V gene are LGHNA and YNFKEQ. This CDR3 has 15 residues. The V segment lost 4 bases and the J segment 4 bases; nucleotides outside the gene matches: 6. The CDR3 here is CASSPSERGYNEQFF. The CDR3 DNA reads TGTGCCAGCAGCCCCAGCGAGCGGGGGTACAATGAGCAGTTCTTC.

V usage is TRBV5-4 and J usage is TRBJ2-5, with TRBD1 matching over 8 bases. This CDR3 is 14 amino acids long. The ends lost 3 bases at V and 5 bases at J; junction bases unmatched: 6. The germline V gene encodes CDR1 SGHNT and CDR2 YYREEE (reference sequence). In DNA form, the CDR3 reads TGTGCCAGCAGCTCTCAGGGGGCCGGGGAGACCCAGTACTTC. Residues: CASSSQGAGETQYF.

The rearrangement uses TRBV9 and TRBJ1-3, with 9 bases lining up with TRBD1. Germline V gene sequence: CDR1 SGDLS, CDR2 YYNGEE. The CDR3 totals 16 residues. V was clipped by 0 bases and J by 2 bases; unmatched bases: 3. The CDR3 sequence: CASSVVGQGTGNTIYF. The CDR3 DNA reads as TGTGCCAGCAGCGTAGTAGGACAGGGGACTGGAAACACCATATATTTT.

The rearrangement links TRBV11-2 to TRBJ1-2; 8 bases fit TRBD1. The germline V gene encodes CDR1 SGHAT and CDR2 FQNNGV. This CDR3 has 14 amino acids. The junction had 7 bases not matched to a gene; V was cut back by 5 bases and J by 5 bases. Here the CDR3 DNA reads TGTGCCAGCAGCCTGAATCAGGGGGCTTATGGCTACACCTTC. Its protein is CASSLNQGAYGYTF.

The chain uses TRBV12-3 or TRBV12-4 and TRBJ2-1; no definite D call. V gave up 2 bases and J gave up 9 bases, with 8 bases separating them. CDR3 size: 12 residues. The CDR3 spells CASSLLVGEQFF. The DNA of the CDR3 is TGTGCCAGCAGTTTACTAGTTGGTGAGCAGTTCTTC.

The rearrangement joins TRBV20-1 to TRBJ1-2, with TRBD1 matching over 11 bases. After removal of 3 bases from V and 8 bases from J, the junction contained 2 bases not matched to a gene. The CDR3 is 12 residues long. CDR1 and CDR2 from the germline V gene are DFQATT and SNEGSKA (reference sequence). The CDR3 bases are TGCAGTGCTAGTGGGACAGGGGGAGGCTACACCTTC. Translated, it gives CSASGTGGGYTF.

J is TRBJ2-2 and V is TRBV7-2, with TRBD1 as a possible D gene (6 bases). The CDR3 contains 15 residues. Germline V lookup: CDR1 SGHTA, CDR2 FQGNSA. V lost 2 bases and J 5 bases, leaving 12 bases between the germline ends. The CDR3 region is CASSLRGTETGELFF. The CDR3 region has the DNA TGTGCCAGCAGCTTAAGGGGGACCGAAACCGGGGAGCTGTTTTTT.

The chain has TRBV7-3 and TRBJ2-1, with 11 bases matching TRBD2. Germline V gives CDR1 SGHTA, CDR2 FQGTGA. The CDR3 spans 16 residues. The V gene end was trimmed by 5 bases and the J gene end by 4 bases; junction bases not matched to a gene: 7. This CDR3 is CASSPRGTSGYNEQFF. The DNA of the CDR3 is TGTGCCAGCAGCCCCCGGGGGACTAGCGGTTACAATGAGCAGTTCTTC.

The chain links TRBV3-1 (or the pseudogene TRBV3-2) to TRBJ1-5, with TRBD1 identical over 8 bases. After removal of 6 bases from V and 6 bases from J, the junction contained 7 bases not matched to a gene. The V gene's germline CDR1 is LGHDT and CDR2 YNNKEL (reference sequence). This CDR3 spans 14 amino acids. CDR3 amino acids: CASSTTGGSQPQHF. Here the CDR3 DNA reads TGTGCCAGCAGTACCACAGGGGGGAGTCAGCCCCAGCATTTT.

This clone was counted a few times. The CDR3 nucleotides are TGTGCCAGCAGCCCGAGGACAGCCGCGGACTATGGCTACACCTTC. This gives the protein CASSPRTAADYGYTF. The chain combines TRBV7-2 with TRBJ1-2, with D perhaps matching TRBD1 (6 bases). CDR3 length: 15 amino acids. V was trimmed by 5 bases and J by 3 bases, leaving 16 bases between them. Germline CDR1 and CDR2: SGHTA and FQGNSA. Drawing the rest from reference TRBV7-2 and TRBJ1-2, the complete variable domain is GAGVSQSPSNKVTEKGKDVELRCDPISGHTALYWYRQSLGQGLEFLIYFQGNSAPDKSGLPSDRFSAERTGGSVSTLTIQRTQQEDSAVYLCASSPRTAADYGYTFGSGTRLTVV.

In the case of this clone: One end of the junction fails to match germline, which may point to a read error. The chain has TRBV6-2 or TRBV6-3 and TRBJ2-5; D is perhaps TRBD2 (7 bases). CDR1 is MNHEY, CDR2 SVGEGT, per germline. This CDR3 has 13 amino acids. This CDR3 reads CASSWGGGDPADF. CDR3 bases: TGTGCCAGCAGTTGGGGCGGGGGCGATCCGGCGGACTTC.

This chain joins TRBV6-6 and TRBJ2-5, with 7 positions matching TRBD2. Trimming cost V 0 bases and J 5 bases; bases outside gene matches: 3. The CDR3 covers 14 residues. The germline CDR1 and CDR2 sequences are MNHNY and SVGAGI (reference sequence). The CDR3 protein is CASSYSAGVETQYF. Written as DNA, the CDR3 is TGTGCCAGCAGTTACTCGGCGGGGGTGGAGACCCAGTACTTC.

The CDR3 reads CASSLIWDRVDGYTF. In DNA form, the CDR3 reads TGTGCCAGCTCATTAATCTGGGACAGGGTTGATGGCTACACCTTC. The rearrangement uses TRBV18 and TRBJ1-2; TRBD1 matches at 9 bases. The CDR3 runs to 15 residues. V dropped 5 bases and J dropped 6; count of bases not matched to a gene: 10. The germline V gene encodes CDR1 KGHSH and CDR2 LQKENI.

The chain carries TRBV4-1 and TRBJ2-3, with D perhaps TRBD2 (5 bases). CDR3 size: 16 residues. CDR1 and CDR2 from the germline V gene are MGHRA and YSYEKL. Trimming removed 0 bases at V and 2 bases at J, with 12 bases between. The CDR3 loop reads CASSQEGLGNTDTQYF. For the CDR3, the DNA is TGCGCCAGCAGCCAAGAAGGACTGGGGAACACAGATACGCAGTATTTT.

The J gene is TRBJ1-5, the V gene TRBV19, with a tentative D call TRBD1 (5 bases). Per germline, CDR1 LNHDA and CDR2 SQIVND (reference sequence). The CDR3 length is 12 residues. CDR3 in DNA: TGTGCGGCCAGGGAAGTCGGTCAGCCCCAGCATTTT. Protein product: CAAREVGQPQHF.

The chain has TRBV27 and TRBJ2-7, with 8 bases that match TRBD1. This CDR3 is built from 13 residues. CDR1 is MNHEY, CDR2 SMNVEV, per germline (reference sequence). V shed 7 bases, J shed 5 bases, and the junction held 7 bases outside the gene matches. The CDR3 bases are TGTGCCAGCAAACGGACAGGGCCTCACGAGCAGTACTTC. It translates to CASKRTGPHEQYF.

The J gene is TRBJ1-5, the V gene TRBV6-1; a weak D match, TRBD1 (5 bases). Trimming left V 1 base short and J 9 bases short, with 16 bases between. CDR1 and CDR2 (germline): MNHNS, SASEGT. The CDR3 is 15 amino acids. The DNA of the CDR3 is TGTGCCAGCAGTGAAGTGGGGGGGAGGATTTCGCCCCAGCATTTT. It translates to CASSEVGGRISPQHF.

The sample holds a few counts of this clone. This sequence joins TRBV21-1 and TRBJ1-1; the table's D call of TRBD1 was not tested on the DNA. TRBV21-1 is marked as a pseudogene. This CDR3 contains 14 residues. CDR3 bases: TGTGCCAGCAGTCCCGGTCAGGGGTGGACTGAAGCTTTCTTT. This sequence encodes CASSPGQGWTEAFF.

The CDR3 loop reads CASSQTGRATNEKLFF. For the CDR3, the DNA is TGTGCCAGCTCCCAAACAGGGAGAGCAACTAATGAAAAACTGTTTTTT. The V and J genes are TRBV2 and TRBJ1-4, with D perhaps TRBD1 (6 bases). V was cut by 8 bases and J by 0 bases, with 16 bases left in between. The CDR3 length is 16 residues. In germline, CDR1 is SNHLY, CDR2 FYNNEI.

The rearrangement links TRBV30 to TRBJ2-5; 9 bases align to TRBD1. This CDR3 region has 17 residues. Germline V CDR1 and CDR2: GTSNPN, SVGIG (reference sequence). V was clipped by 1 base and J by 5 bases; unmatched bases: 14. CDR3 residues: CAWSEDPGQGVFETQYF. As DNA, the CDR3 is TGTGCCTGGAGTGAAGATCCGGGACAGGGAGTGTTCGAGACCCAGTACTTC.

The chain uses TRBV6-1 and TRBJ2-7; maybe TRBD1 (5 bases). CDR1 is MNHNS and CDR2 is SASEGT in the germline V gene. Trimming removed 0 bases at V and 4 bases at J, with 13 bases between. This CDR3 spans 15 amino acids. Here the CDR3 DNA reads TGTGCCAGCAGTGAAGCTTGGCAGGGTTGGTACGAGCAGTACTTC. The encoded protein is CASSEAWQGWYEQYF.

The rearrangement joins TRBV19 to TRBJ1-1; perhaps TRBD1 as D (6 bases). This CDR3 spans 13 amino acids. The germline V and J ends were trimmed by 9 bases and 10 bases, with 21 bases remaining between them. CDR1 LNHDA and CDR2 SQIVND come from the germline V gene (reference sequence). CDR3 sequence (DNA): TGTGCCAGCGGACAGCTTGATTCTTATCGAGCTTTCTTT. Translated, it gives CASGQLDSYRAFF.

This rearrangement joins TRBV6-5 to TRBJ1-4; TRBD1 matches at 11 bases. CDR3 length: 15 residues. Germline V gene sequence: CDR1 MNHEY, CDR2 SVGAGI. V was pared by 7 bases and J by 7 bases, with 8 bases of the junction left unmatched. The CDR3 spells CASTLSGTGGEKLFF. In nucleotides, the CDR3 is TGTGCCAGCACTTTATCCGGGACAGGGGGTGAAAAACTGTTTTTT.

V is TRBV5-1 and J is TRBJ2-7, with D perhaps matching TRBD1 (6 bases). Trimming cost V 5 bases and J 3 bases, with 21 bases left between them. The CDR3 spans 16 residues. The germline V gene encodes CDR1 SGHRS and CDR2 YFSETQ. In nucleotides, the CDR3 is TGCGCCAGCAGACACGGACAGCAGTCAGCCGGCTACGAGCAGTACTTC. Protein: CASRHGQQSAGYEQYF.

J is TRBJ2-2 and V is TRBV6-2 or TRBV6-3; 14 positions match TRBD2. In germline, CDR1 is MNHEY, CDR2 SVGEGT. This CDR3 has 17 residues. The junction had 6 bases not matched to a gene; V was cut back by 6 bases and J by 3 bases. The CDR3 DNA is TGTGCCAGCAGCAACGGACTAGCGGGGGGCGACACCGGGGAGCTGTTTTTT. Translating gives CASSNGLAGGDTGELFF.

J is TRBJ2-2 and V is TRBV9; a possible D gene is TRBD2 (5 bases). The V gene's germline CDR1 is SGDLS and CDR2 YYNGEE. The germline V and J ends were trimmed by 4 bases and 3 bases, with 16 bases remaining between them. The CDR3 is 16 residues long. The CDR3 region is CASSKFGGWDTGELFF. In DNA form, the CDR3 reads TGTGCCAGCAGCAAGTTCGGAGGTTGGGACACCGGGGAGCTGTTTTTT.